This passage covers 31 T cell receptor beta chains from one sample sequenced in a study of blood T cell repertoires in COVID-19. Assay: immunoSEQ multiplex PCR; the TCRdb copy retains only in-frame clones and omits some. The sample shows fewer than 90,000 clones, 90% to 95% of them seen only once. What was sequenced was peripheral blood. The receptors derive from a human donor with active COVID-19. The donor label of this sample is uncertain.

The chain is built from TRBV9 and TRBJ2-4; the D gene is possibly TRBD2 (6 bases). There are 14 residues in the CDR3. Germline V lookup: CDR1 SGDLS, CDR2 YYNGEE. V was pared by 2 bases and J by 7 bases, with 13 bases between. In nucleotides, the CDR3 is TGTGCCAGCAGCGTGGCGCCGGGAGATAACATTCAGTACTTC. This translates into CASSVAPGDNIQYF.

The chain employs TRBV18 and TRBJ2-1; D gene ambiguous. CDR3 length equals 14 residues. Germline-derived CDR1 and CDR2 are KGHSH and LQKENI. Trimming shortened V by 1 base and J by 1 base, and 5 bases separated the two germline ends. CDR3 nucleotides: TGTGCCAGCTCACCACAGAGGTCCTACAATGAGCAGTTCTTC. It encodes CASSPQRSYNEQFF.

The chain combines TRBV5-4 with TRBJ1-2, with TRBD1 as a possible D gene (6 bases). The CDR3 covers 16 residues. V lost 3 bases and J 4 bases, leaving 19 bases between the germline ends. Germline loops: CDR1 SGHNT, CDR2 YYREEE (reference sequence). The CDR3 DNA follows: TGTGCCAGCAGCTCACCGCAACAGGGAATAACCTATGGCTACACCTTC. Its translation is CASSSPQQGITYGYTF.

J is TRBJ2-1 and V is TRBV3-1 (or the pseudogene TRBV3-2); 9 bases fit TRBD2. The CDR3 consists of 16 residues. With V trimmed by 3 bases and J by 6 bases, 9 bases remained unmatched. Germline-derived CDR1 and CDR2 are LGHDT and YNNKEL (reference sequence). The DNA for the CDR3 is TGTGCCAGCAGCCACGCTAGCGGGATCGCAGGCAATGAGCAGTTCTTC. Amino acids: CASSHASGIAGNEQFF.

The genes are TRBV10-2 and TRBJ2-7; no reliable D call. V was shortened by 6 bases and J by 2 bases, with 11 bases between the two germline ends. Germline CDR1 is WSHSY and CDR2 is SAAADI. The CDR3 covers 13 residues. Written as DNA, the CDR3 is TGCGCCAGCAGGGCCTTAAACACCTACGAGCAGTACTTC. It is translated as CASRALNTYEQYF.

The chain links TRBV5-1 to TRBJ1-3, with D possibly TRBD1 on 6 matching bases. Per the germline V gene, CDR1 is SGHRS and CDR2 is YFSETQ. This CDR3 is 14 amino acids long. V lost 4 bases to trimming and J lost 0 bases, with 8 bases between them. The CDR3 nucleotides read TGCGCCAGCAGCCCGGACAGCTCTGGAAACACCATATATTTT. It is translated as CASSPDSSGNTIYF. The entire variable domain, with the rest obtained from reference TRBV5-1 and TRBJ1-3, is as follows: KAGVTQTPRYLIKTRGQQVTLSCSPISGHRSVSWYQQTPGQGLQFLFEYFSETQRNKGNFPGRFSGRQFSNSRSEMNVSTLELGDSALYLCASSPDSSGNTIYFGEGSWLTVV.

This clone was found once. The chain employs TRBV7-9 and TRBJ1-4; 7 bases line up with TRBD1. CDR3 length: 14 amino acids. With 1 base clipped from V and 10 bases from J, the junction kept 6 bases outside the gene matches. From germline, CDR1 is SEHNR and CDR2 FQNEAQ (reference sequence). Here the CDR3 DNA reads TGTGCCAGCAGCTTAGAAGGGGGCAGGGGAAAACTGTTTTTT. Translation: CASSLEGGRGKLFF.

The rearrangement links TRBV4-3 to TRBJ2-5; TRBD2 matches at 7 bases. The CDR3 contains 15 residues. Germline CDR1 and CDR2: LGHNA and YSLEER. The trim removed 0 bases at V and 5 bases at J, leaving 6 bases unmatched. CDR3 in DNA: TGCGCCAGCAGCCAAGATTTTGACGGGAGGGAGACCCAGTACTTC. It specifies CASSQDFDGRETQYF.

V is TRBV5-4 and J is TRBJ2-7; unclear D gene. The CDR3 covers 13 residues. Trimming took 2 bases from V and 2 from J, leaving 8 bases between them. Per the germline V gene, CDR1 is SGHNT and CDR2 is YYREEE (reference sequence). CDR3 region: CASSFGGTYEQYF. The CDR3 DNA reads TGTGCCAGCAGCTTTGGCGGCACCTACGAGCAGTACTTC.

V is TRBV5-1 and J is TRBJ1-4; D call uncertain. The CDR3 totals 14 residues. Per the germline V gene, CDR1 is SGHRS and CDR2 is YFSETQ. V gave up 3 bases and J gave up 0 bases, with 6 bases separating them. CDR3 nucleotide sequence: TGCGCCAGCAGCTCTACTTCAACTAATGAAAAACTGTTTTTT. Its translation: CASSSTSTNEKLFF.

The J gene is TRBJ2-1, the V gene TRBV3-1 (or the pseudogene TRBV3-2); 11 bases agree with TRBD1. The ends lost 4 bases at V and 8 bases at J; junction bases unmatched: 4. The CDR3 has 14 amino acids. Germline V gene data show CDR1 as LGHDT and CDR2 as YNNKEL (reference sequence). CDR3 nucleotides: TGTGCCAGCAGCCTGGGACAGGGGGGTCATGAGCAGTTCTTC. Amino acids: CASSLGQGGHEQFF.

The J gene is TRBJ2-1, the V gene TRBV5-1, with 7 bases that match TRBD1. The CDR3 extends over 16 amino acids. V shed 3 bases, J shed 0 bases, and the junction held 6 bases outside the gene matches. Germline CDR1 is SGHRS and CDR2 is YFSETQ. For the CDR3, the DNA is TGCGCCAGCAGCTCGAGGTCAGGGGGCTCCTACAATGAGCAGTTCTTC. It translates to CASSSRSGGSYNEQFF.

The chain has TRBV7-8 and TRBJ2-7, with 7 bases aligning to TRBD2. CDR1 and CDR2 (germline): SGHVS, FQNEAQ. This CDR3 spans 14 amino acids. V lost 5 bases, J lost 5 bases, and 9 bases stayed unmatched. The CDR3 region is CASSLGLWGDEQYF. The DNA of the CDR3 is TGTGCCAGCAGCCTGGGACTATGGGGTGACGAGCAGTACTTC.

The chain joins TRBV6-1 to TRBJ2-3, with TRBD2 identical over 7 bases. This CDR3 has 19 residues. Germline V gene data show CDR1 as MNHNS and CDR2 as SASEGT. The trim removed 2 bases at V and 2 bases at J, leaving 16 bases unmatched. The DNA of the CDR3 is TGTGCCAGCAGTGAAAACCCCGTCCTAGCGGAGAAAATCACAGATACGCAGTATTTT. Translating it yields CASSENPVLAEKITDTQYF.

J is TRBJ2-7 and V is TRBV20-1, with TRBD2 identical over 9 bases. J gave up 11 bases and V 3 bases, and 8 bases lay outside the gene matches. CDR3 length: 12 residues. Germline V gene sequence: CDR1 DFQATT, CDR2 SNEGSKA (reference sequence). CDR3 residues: CSASRLAGSEYF. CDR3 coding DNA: TGCAGTGCTAGTAGGCTAGCGGGGAGCGAGTACTTC.

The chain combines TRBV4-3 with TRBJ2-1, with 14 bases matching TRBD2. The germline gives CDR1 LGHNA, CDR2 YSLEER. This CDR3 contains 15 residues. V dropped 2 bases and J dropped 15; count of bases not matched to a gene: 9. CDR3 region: CASSQTGTSGRFLFF. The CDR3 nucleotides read TGCGCCAGCAGCCAAACCGGGACTAGCGGGAGATTTCTGTTCTTC.

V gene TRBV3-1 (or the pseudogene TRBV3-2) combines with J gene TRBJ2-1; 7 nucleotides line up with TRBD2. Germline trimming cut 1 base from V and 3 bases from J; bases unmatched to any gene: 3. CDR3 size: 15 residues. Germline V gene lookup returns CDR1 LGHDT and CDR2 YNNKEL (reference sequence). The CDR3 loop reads CASSQGEGGYNEQFF. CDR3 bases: TGTGCCAGCAGCCAAGGGGAGGGAGGCTACAATGAGCAGTTCTTC.

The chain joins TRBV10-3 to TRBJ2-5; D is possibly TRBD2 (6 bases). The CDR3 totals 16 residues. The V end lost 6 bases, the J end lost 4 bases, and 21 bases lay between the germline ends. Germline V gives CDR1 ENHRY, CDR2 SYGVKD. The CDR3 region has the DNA TGTGCCATCAGCCCCCTGGGAGGAGAGACTCGAGAGACCCAGTACTTC. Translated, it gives CAISPLGGETRETQYF.

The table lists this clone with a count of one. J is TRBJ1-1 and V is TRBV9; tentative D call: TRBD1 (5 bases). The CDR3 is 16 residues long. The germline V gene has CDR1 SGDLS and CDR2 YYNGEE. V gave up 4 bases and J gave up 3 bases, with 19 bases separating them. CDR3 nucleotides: TGTGCCAGCAGCCCCCAGGGTACCCCTTCCGACACTGAAGCTTTCTTT. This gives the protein CASSPQGTPSDTEAFF. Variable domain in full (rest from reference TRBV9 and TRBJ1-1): DSGVTQTPKHLITATGQRVTLRCSPRSGDLSVYWYQQSLDQGLQFLIQYYNGEERAKGNILERFSAQQFPDLHSELNLSSLELGDSALYFCASSPQGTPSDTEAFFGQGTRLTVV.

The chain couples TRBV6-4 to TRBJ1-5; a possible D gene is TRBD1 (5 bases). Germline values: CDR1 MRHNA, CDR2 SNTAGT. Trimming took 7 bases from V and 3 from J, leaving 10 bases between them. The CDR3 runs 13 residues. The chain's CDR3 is CASIQVSNQPQHF. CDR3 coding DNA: TGTGCCAGCATACAGGTTTCCAATCAGCCCCAGCATTTT.

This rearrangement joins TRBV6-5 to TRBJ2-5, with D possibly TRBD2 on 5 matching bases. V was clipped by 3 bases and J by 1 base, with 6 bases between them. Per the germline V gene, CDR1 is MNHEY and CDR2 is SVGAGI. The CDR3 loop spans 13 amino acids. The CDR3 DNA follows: TGTGCCAGCAGTTATGAGGGCCAAGAGACCCAGTACTTC. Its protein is CASSYEGQETQYF.

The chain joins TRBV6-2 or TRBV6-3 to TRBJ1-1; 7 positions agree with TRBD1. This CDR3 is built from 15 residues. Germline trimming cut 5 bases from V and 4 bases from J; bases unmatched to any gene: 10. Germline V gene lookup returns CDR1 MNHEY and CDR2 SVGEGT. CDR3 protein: CASSTRQGTSTEAFF. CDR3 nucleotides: TGTGCCAGCAGTACAAGACAGGGCACTTCCACTGAAGCTTTCTTT.

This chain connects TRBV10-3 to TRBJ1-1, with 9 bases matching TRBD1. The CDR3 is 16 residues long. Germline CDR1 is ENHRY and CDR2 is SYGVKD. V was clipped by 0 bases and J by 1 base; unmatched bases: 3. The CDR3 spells CAISESGQGTNTEAFF. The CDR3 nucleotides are TGTGCCATCAGTGAGTCGGGACAGGGCACGAACACTGAAGCTTTCTTT.

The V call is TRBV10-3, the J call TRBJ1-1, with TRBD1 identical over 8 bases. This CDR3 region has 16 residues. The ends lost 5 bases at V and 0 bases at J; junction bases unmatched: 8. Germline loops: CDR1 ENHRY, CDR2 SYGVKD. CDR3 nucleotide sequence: TGTGCCATCAGTCCAGACAGGGGCGGGATGAACACTGAAGCTTTCTTT. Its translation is CAISPDRGGMNTEAFF.

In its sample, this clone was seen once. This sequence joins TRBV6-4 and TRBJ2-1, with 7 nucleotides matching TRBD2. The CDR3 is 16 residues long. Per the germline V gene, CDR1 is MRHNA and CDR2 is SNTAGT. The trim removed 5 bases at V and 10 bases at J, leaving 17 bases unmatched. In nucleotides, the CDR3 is TGTGCCAGCAGTCTGAGGCCCCAGGCGGGAGCCGGGGAGCAGTTCTTC. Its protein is CASSLRPQAGAGEQFF.

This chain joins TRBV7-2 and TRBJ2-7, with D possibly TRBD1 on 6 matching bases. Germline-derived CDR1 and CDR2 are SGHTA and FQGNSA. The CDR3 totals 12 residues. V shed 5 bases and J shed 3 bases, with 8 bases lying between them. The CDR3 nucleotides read TGTGCCAGCAGCGACAGGTTCTACGAGCAGTACTTC. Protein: CASSDRFYEQYF.

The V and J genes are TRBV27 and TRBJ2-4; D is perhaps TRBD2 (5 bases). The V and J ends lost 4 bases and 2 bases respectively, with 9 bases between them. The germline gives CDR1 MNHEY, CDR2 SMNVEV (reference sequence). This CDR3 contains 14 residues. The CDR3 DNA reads TGTGCCAGCAGTTCCTCCGGGACCAAAAACATTCAGTACTTC. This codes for CASSSSGTKNIQYF.

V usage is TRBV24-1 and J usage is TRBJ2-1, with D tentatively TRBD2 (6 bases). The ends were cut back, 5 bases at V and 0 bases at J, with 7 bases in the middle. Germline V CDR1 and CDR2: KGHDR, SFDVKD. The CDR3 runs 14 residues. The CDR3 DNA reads TGTGCCACCAGTGCCGGGAGCTCCTACAATGAGCAGTTCTTC. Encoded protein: CATSAGSSYNEQFF.

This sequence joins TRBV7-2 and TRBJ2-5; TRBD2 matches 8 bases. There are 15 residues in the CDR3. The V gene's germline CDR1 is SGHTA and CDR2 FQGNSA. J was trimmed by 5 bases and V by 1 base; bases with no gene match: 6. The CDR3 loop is CASSLEGGRYETQYF. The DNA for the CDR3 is TGTGCCAGCAGCTTAGAGGGCGGGAGGTACGAGACCCAGTACTTC.

The CDR3 sequence is CASSYRTGGISRGTNNEQFF. In nucleotides, the CDR3 is TGCGCCAGCAGCTATAGGACAGGGGGCATTTCCCGGGGGACGAACAATGAGCAGTTCTTC. The chain recombines TRBV5-1 with TRBJ2-1; the match to TRBD1 covers 11 bases. The CDR3 totals 20 residues. V lost 3 bases to trimming and J lost 5 bases; unmatched junction nucleotides: 19. The germline V gene has CDR1 SGHRS and CDR2 YFSETQ.

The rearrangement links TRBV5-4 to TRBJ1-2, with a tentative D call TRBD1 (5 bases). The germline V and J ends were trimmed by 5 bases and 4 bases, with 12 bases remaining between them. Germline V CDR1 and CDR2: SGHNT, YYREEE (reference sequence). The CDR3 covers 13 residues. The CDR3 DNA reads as TGTGCCAGCAGGCCAAGGGGTGGCTATGGCTACACCTTC. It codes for CASRPRGGYGYTF. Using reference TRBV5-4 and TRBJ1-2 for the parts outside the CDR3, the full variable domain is ETGVTQSPTHLIKTRGQQVTLRCSSQSGHNTVSWYQQALGQGPQFIFQYYREEENGRGNFPPRFSGLQFPNYSSELNVNALELDDSALYLCASRPRGGYGYTFGSGTRLTVV.